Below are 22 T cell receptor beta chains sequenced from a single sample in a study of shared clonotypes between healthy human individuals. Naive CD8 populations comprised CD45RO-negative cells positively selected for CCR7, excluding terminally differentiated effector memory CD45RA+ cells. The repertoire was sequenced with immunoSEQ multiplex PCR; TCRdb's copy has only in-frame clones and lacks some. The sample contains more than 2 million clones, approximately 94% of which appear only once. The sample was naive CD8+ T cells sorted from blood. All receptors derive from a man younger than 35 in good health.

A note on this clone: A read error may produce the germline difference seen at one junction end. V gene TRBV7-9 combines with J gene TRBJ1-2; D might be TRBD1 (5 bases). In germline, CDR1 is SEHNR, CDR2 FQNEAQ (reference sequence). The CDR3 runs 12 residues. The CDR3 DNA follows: TGTGCCAGCAGCGTAGGGGATTATGACTACACCTTC. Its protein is CASSVGDYDYTF.

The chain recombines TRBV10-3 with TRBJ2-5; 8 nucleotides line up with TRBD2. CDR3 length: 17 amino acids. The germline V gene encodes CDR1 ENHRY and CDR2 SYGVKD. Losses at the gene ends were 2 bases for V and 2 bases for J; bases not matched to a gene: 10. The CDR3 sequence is CAISEPASGFGQETQYF. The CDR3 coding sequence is TGTGCCATCAGTGAGCCCGCTAGCGGGTTTGGTCAAGAGACCCAGTACTTC.

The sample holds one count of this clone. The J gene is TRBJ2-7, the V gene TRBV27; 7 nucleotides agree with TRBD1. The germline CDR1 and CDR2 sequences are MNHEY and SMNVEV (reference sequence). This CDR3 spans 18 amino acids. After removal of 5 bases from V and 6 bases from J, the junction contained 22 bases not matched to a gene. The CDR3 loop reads CASSLSPGAGTAKREQYF. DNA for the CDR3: TGTGCCAGCAGTCTAAGTCCGGGCGCCGGGACAGCTAAGCGCGAGCAGTACTTC.

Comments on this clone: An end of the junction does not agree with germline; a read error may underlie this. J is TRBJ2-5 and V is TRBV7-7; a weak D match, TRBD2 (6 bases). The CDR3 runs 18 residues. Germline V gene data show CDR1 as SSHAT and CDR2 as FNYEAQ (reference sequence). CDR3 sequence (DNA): TGTGCTAGCAGCCCCTGGGGGGAGCCAACGGCTAAAGGGGAGACCCAGTACTTC. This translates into CASSPWGEPTAKGETQYF. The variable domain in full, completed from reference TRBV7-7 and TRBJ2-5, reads GAGVSQSPRYKVTKRGQDVTLRCDPISSHATLYWYQQALGQGPEFLTYFNYEAQPDKSGLPSDRFSAERPEGSISTLTIQRTEQRDSAMYRCASSPWGEPTAKGETQYFGPGTRLLVL.

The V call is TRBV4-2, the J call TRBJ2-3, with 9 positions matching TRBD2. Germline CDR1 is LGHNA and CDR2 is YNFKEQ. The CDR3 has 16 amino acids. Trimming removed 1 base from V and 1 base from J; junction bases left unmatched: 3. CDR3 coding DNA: TGTGCCAGCAGCCAAGTAGCTAGCGGGGGCACAGATACGCAGTATTTT. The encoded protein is CASSQVASGGTDTQYF.

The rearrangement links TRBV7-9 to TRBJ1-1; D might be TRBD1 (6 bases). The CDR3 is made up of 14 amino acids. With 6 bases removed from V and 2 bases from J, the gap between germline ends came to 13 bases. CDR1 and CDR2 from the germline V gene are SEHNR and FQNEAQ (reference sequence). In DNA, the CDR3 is TGTGCCAGCAGATTGGACAGCCCCAACACTGAAGCTTTCTTT. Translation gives CASRLDSPNTEAFF.

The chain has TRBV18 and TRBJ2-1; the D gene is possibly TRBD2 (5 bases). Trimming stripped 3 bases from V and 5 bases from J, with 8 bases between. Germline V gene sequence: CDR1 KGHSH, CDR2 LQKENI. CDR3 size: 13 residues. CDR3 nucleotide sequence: TGTGCCAGCTCACCGTTTAGCGACAATGAGCAGTTCTTC. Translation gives CASSPFSDNEQFF. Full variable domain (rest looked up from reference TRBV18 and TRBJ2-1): NAGVMQNPRHLVRRRGQEARLRCSPMKGHSHVYWYRQLPEEGLKFMVYLQKENIIDESGMPKERFSAEFPKEGPSILRIQQVVRGDSAAYFCASSPFSDNEQFFGPGTRLTVL.

CDR3 bases: TGTGCCAGCAGTGAAGCGCTCTGGATCCGAAATGAGCAGTTCTTC. Its translation is CASSEALWIRNEQFF. The chain carries TRBV6-1 and TRBJ2-1; D remains unclear. V was pared by 0 bases and J by 7 bases, with 13 bases between. CDR1 is MNHNS, CDR2 SASEGT, per germline. CDR3 length equals 15 residues.

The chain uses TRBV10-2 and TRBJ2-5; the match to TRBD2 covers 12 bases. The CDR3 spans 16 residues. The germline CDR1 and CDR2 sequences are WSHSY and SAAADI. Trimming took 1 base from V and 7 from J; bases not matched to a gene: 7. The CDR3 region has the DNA TGCGCCAGCAGTGAGTGGCTAGCGGGGGGGCTGGTGACCCAGTACTTC. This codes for CASSEWLAGGLVTQYF.

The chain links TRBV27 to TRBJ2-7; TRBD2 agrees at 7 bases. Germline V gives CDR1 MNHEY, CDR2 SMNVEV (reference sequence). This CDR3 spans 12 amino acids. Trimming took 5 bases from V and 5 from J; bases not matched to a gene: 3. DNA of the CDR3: TGTGCCAGCAGTGTGCGGGGGAACGAGCAGTACTTC. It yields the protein CASSVRGNEQYF.

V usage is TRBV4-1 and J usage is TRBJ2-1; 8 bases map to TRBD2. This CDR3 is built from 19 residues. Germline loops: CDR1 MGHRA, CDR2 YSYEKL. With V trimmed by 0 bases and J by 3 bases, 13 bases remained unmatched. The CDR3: CASSQDSYSGETFYNEQFF. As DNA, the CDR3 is TGCGCCAGCAGCCAAGATTCGTATAGCGGGGAGACCTTCTACAATGAGCAGTTCTTC.

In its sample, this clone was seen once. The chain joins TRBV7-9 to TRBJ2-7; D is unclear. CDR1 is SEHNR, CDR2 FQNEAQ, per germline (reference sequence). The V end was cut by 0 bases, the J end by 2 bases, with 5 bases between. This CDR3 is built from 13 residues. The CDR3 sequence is CASSLAEAYEQYF. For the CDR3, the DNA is TGTGCCAGCAGCTTAGCAGAGGCCTACGAGCAGTACTTC.

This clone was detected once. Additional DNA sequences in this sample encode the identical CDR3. CDR3 coding DNA: TGCGCCAGCAGCTTGGCAGGGACAGACTACGAGCAGTACTTC. It specifies CASSLAGTDYEQYF. This rearrangement joins TRBV5-1 to TRBJ2-7; TRBD1 agrees at 7 bases. V lost 0 bases to trimming and J lost 3 bases; unmatched junction nucleotides: 3. Germline assignment: CDR1 SGHRS and CDR2 YFSETQ. The CDR3 is 14 residues long.

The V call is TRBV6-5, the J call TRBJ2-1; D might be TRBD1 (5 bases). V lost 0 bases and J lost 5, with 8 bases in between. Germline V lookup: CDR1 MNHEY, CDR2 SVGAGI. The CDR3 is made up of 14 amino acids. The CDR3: CASSYSTTDNEQFF. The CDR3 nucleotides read TGTGCCAGCAGTTACTCCACGACAGACAATGAGCAGTTCTTC.

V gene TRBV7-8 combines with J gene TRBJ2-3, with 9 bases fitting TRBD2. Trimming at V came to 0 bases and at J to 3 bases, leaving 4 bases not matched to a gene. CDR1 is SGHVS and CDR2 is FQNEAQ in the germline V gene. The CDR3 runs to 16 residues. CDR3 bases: TGTGCCAGCAGCTTAGCTGCGGGGGGGCTGACAGATACGCAGTATTTT. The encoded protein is CASSLAAGGLTDTQYF.

The DNA of the CDR3 is TGTGCCAGCAGTGAACCCGGGACGACAGATACGCAGTATTTT. Protein product: CASSEPGTTDTQYF. The chain combines TRBV2 with TRBJ2-3; D might be TRBD1 or TRBD2, each matching 5 bases. Between the trimmed V and J ends, which lost 2 bases and 3 bases, there was a span of 9 bases. Germline V gives CDR1 SNHLY, CDR2 FYNNEI. This CDR3 region has 14 residues.

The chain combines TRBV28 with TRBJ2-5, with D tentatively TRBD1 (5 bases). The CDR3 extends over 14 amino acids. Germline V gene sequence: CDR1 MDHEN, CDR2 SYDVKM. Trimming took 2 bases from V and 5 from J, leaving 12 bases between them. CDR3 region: CASSLLAGLETQYF. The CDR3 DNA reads TGTGCCAGCAGTTTACTGGCAGGGCTGGAGACCCAGTACTTC.

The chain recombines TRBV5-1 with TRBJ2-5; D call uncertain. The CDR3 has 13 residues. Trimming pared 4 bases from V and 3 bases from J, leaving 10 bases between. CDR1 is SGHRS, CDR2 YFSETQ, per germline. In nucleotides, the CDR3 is TGCGCCAGCAGCCCCCCAAGGGAAGAGACCCAGTACTTC. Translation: CASSPPREETQYF.

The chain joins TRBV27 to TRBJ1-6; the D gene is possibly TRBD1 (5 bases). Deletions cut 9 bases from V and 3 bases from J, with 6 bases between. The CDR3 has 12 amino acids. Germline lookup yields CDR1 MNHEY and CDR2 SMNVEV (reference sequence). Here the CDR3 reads CASGGYNSPLHF. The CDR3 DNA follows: TGTGCCAGTGGGGGCTATAATTCACCCCTCCACTTT.

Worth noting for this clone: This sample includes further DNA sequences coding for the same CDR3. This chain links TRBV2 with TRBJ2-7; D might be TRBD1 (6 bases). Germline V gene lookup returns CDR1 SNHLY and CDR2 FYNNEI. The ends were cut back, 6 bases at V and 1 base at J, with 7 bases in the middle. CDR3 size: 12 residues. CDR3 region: CASSRGSYEQYF. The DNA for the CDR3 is TGTGCCAGCAGCAGGGGATCCTACGAGCAGTACTTC.

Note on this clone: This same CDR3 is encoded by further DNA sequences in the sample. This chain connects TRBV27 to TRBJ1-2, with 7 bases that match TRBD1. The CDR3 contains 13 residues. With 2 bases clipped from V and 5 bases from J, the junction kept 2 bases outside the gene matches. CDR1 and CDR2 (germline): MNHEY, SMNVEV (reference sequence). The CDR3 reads CASSLDRAYGYTF. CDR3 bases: TGTGCCAGCAGTTTAGACAGGGCTTATGGCTACACCTTC.

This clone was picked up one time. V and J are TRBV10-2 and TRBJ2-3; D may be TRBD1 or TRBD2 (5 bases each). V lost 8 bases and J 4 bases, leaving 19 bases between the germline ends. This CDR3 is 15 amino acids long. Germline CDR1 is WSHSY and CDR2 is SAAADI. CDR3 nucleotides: TGCGCCAGCCAGGATCGGGGCAGAAGGTCAGATACGCAGTATTTT. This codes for CASQDRGRRSDTQYF.